This T cell receptor (beta chain) is drawn from a study of vaccination and CD4 T cells after COVID-19. Regarding the study as a whole: The appearance of a median approximately 85% of reactive clones in convalescent patients occurred only post-vaccination.

As regards this clonotype: Its antigen is not identified.

Trimming took 4 bases from V and 6 from J; bases not matched to a gene: 1. Germline values: CDR1 KGHDR, CDR2 SFDVKD. This CDR3 spans 13 amino acids. Sequencing of cultured CD4+ T cell DNA used the Oncomine TCR Beta short-read assay. TCRdb independently ran MiXCR on the PCR reads; one entry per CDR3 protein. Of more than 15,000 distinct CDR3 sequences listed, just under 55% are singletons. Regarding treatment: approximately 11-day PBMC culture with coronavirus spike peptide pools or control peptides (ViraFEST assay). Peptide-pool expansion of antigen-specific T cells preceded TCR sequencing in ViraFEST.

V and J are TRBV24-1 and TRBJ2-2; 7 bases agree with TRBD1. The sequence was collected from a human donor who had recovered from COVID-19. Sequenced input: CD4+ T cells from blood, cultured in vitro. The CDR3 nucleotides read TGTGCCACCAGTGAAACAGGGGCCGGGGAGCTGTTTTTT. Its translation is CATSETGAGELFF.